This entry lists 29 T cell receptor beta chains sequenced from one sample in a study of cytomegalovirus exposure and HLA in healthy donors. The PCR made use of 60 Vbeta and 13 Jbeta primers. Generated by immunoSEQ multiplex PCR, the TCRdb table keeps only in-frame clones and is missing some. The sample consists of approximately 190,000 clones, 82% of them appearing once. Source material: PBMCs. The receptors stem from a woman aged 18-29 years in good health and CMV-seronegative.

This clone has just a few counts. The chain recombines TRBV5-4 with TRBJ1-1, with D possibly matching TRBD1 (5 bases). The CDR3 is 13 residues long. Per the germline V gene, CDR1 is SGHNT and CDR2 is YYREEE (reference sequence). V was shortened by 4 bases and J by 7 bases, with 14 bases between the two germline ends. The DNA for the CDR3 is TGTGCCAGCAGCCTGGCGTCGGGGGTTGAAGCTTTCTTT. It yields the protein CASSLASGVEAFF.

V is TRBV29-1 and J is TRBJ2-3; D gene ambiguous. CDR3 length equals 11 residues. Germline V lookup: CDR1 SQVTM, CDR2 ANQGSEA. Trimming pared 1 base from V and 6 bases from J, leaving 5 bases between. CDR3 amino acids: CSVEGEDTQYF. The DNA for the CDR3 is TGCAGCGTTGAAGGCGAGGATACGCAGTATTTT.

This chain joins TRBV7-2 and TRBJ1-1; D may be TRBD1 (6 bases). This CDR3 region has 12 residues. Germline CDR1 SGHTA, CDR2 FQGNSA. Deletions cut 7 bases from V and 7 bases from J, with 13 bases between. CDR3 sequence reads: CASTDRTVEAFF. The CDR3 bases are TGTGCCAGCACTGACCGGACAGTTGAAGCTTTCTTT.

The V call is TRBV6-5, the J call TRBJ2-7; D is ambiguous. V lost 5 bases and J lost 3, with 5 bases in between. This CDR3 region has 11 residues. Germline CDR1 and CDR2: MNHEY and SVGAGI. The CDR3 nucleotides read TGTGCCAGCAGTCTCGGCTACGAGCAGTACTTC. Encoded protein: CASSLGYEQYF.

The chain recombines TRBV10-1 with TRBJ2-3; 9 bases line up with TRBD2. V lost 2 bases, J lost 0 bases, and 9 bases stayed unmatched. Per the germline V gene, CDR1 is WNHNN and CDR2 is SYGVQD (reference sequence). This CDR3 region has 18 residues. CDR3 sequence: CASSEPTCGGDSTDTQYF. DNA for the CDR3: TGCGCCAGCAGTGAGCCAACCTGCGGGGGGGACAGCACAGATACGCAGTATTTT.

The chain is built from TRBV27 and TRBJ1-5; possible D gene TRBD1, 6 bases. Germline V gene data show CDR1 as MNHEY and CDR2 as SMNVEV (reference sequence). This CDR3 region has 16 residues. V was cut by 2 bases and J by 6 bases, with 17 bases left in between. CDR3 loop: CASSLGGVRGSQPQHF. For the CDR3, the DNA is TGTGCCAGCAGTTTAGGGGGAGTCAGGGGCTCTCAGCCCCAGCATTTT.

The V gene is TRBV13, the J gene TRBJ1-2, with 9 bases lining up with TRBD1. In germline, CDR1 is PRHDT, CDR2 FYEKMQ (reference sequence). The CDR3 contains 14 residues. V lost 6 bases to trimming and J lost 5 bases; unmatched junction nucleotides: 7. CDR3 DNA: TGTGCCAGCAGTTCCGGGACAGGGAGGTATGGCTACACCTTC. This gives the protein CASSSGTGRYGYTF.

This clone was seen a single time. The chain recombines TRBV5-6 with TRBJ2-7, with a weak D call TRBD2 (5 bases). The V end lost 2 bases, the J end lost 7 bases, and 16 bases lay between the germline ends. The CDR3 runs 14 residues. The germline CDR1 and CDR2 sequences are SGHDT and YYEEEE. CDR3 loop: CASSFWIGRREQYF. For the CDR3, the DNA is TGTGCCAGCAGCTTTTGGATAGGGCGGAGGGAGCAGTACTTC.

The V and J genes are TRBV10-3 and TRBJ2-7; 10 nucleotides agree with TRBD2. The CDR3 totals 17 residues. With V trimmed by 2 bases and J by 0 bases, 7 bases remained unmatched. Germline V gene data show CDR1 as ENHRY and CDR2 as SYGVKD. The CDR3 here is CAISETSGTRSSYEQYF. In DNA form, the CDR3 reads TGTGCCATCAGTGAGACTAGCGGGACGCGGTCCTCCTACGAGCAGTACTTC.

The genes are TRBV4-2 and TRBJ1-2; D remains ambiguous. The CDR3 is 16 amino acids. Per germline, CDR1 LGHNA and CDR2 YNFKEQ. Trimming shortened V by 0 bases and J by 3 bases, and 14 bases separated the two germline ends. The CDR3 coding sequence is TGTGCCAGCAGCCAAGATTACCGGGGAGTGGACTATGGCTACACCTTC. Translation gives CASSQDYRGVDYGYTF.

The CDR3 sequence: CASSFWLAGTDTQYF. The CDR3 DNA reads TGTGCCAGCAGCTTTTGGCTAGCGGGAACAGATACGCAGTATTTT. This chain links TRBV5-4 with TRBJ2-3, with 9 bases lining up with TRBD2. V shed 2 bases, J shed 3 bases, and the junction held 4 bases outside the gene matches. The CDR3 has 15 residues. The germline gives CDR1 SGHNT, CDR2 YYREEE (reference sequence).

J is TRBJ2-7 and V is TRBV6-1; 14 nucleotides match TRBD2. The V segment lost 4 bases and the J segment 2 bases; nucleotides outside the gene matches: 4. The CDR3 loop spans 16 amino acids. Germline V gives CDR1 MNHNS, CDR2 SASEGT. The CDR3 DNA reads as TGTGCCAGCAGTGCCGTGGGACTAGCGGGAGCCTACGAGCAGTACTTC. It specifies CASSAVGLAGAYEQYF.

The chain is built from TRBV11-2 and TRBJ2-5; TRBD1 matches 11 bases. CDR1 and CDR2 (germline): SGHAT, FQNNGV. CDR3 size: 15 residues. The junction had 0 bases not matched to a gene; V was cut back by 3 bases and J by 0 bases. CDR3 DNA: TGTGCCAGCAGCTTGGACAGGGGGCACCAAGAGACCCAGTACTTC. Protein product: CASSLDRGHQETQYF.

This clone was seen a single time. This chain uses TRBV19 with TRBJ2-7; 8 bases line up with TRBD1. CDR1 and CDR2 (germline): LNHDA, SQIVND (reference sequence). V was clipped by 6 bases and J by 3 bases; unmatched bases: 4. CDR3 size: 13 residues. This CDR3 reads CASSPGQVYEQYF. The CDR3 nucleotides are TGTGCCAGTAGCCCGGGACAGGTCTACGAGCAGTACTTC.

The V call is TRBV28, the J call TRBJ2-3, with 8 bases fitting TRBD1. This CDR3 spans 18 amino acids. V was pared by 5 bases and J by 0 bases, with 13 bases of the junction left unmatched. Per the germline V gene, CDR1 is MDHEN and CDR2 is SYDVKM. CDR3 nucleotide sequence: TGTGCCAGCAGTCCCCCCGAAGGACAGGGCCCGAGCACAGATACGCAGTATTTT. This encodes CASSPPEGQGPSTDTQYF.

This clone was seen just once. The J gene is TRBJ1-1, the V gene TRBV2, with 11 bases lining up with TRBD1. J was trimmed by 0 bases and V by 4 bases; bases with no gene match: 4. This CDR3 is built from 16 residues. CDR1 and CDR2 from the germline V gene are SNHLY and FYNNEI. In DNA form, the CDR3 reads TGTGCCAGCAGTGCCGGGGACAGGGGGTTGAACACTGAAGCTTTCTTT. Amino acids: CASSAGDRGLNTEAFF. Filled out from reference TRBV2 and TRBJ1-1, the complete variable domain reads EPEVTQTPSHQVTQMGQEVILRCVPISNHLYFYWYRQILGQKVEFLVSFYNNEISEKSEIFDDQFSVERPDGSNFTLKIRSTKLEDSAMYFCASSAGDRGLNTEAFFGQGTRLTVV.

This chain joins TRBV2 and TRBJ2-5; 7 bases are shared with TRBD1. The V and J ends lost 10 bases and 6 bases, in that order; junction bases with no gene match: 11. The length of the CDR3 is 13 residues. The germline gives CDR1 SNHLY, CDR2 FYNNEI. CDR3 sequence reads: CATGLDRDKTQYF. As DNA, the CDR3 is TGTGCCACCGGGCTAGACAGGGACAAGACCCAGTACTTC.

The chain couples TRBV7-6 to TRBJ2-7; 8 bases align to TRBD1. Germline-derived CDR1 and CDR2 are SGHVS and FNYEAQ. CDR3 size: 14 residues. J gave up 3 bases and V 5 bases, and 6 bases lay outside the gene matches. The CDR3 DNA reads TGTGCCAGCAGCCCTTCAGACAGGGGCTACGAGCAGTACTTC. Amino acid sequence: CASSPSDRGYEQYF.

The chain links TRBV28 to TRBJ2-7; D perhaps matches TRBD1 (6 bases). Trimming removed 4 bases from V and 4 bases from J, with 11 bases in between. The CDR3 length is 13 residues. The germline V gene has CDR1 MDHEN and CDR2 SYDVKM. This chain's CDR3 is CASSSGDRYEQYF. CDR3 DNA: TGTGCCAGCAGTTCAGGGGATCGGTACGAGCAGTACTTC.

The chain has TRBV25-1 and TRBJ2-7; possible D gene TRBD2, 5 bases. The CDR3 has 12 residues. The ends were cut back, 4 bases at V and 2 bases at J, with 6 bases in the middle. Germline V gene sequence: CDR1 MGHDK, CDR2 SYGVNS. The CDR3 nucleotides are TGTGCCAGCAGTGGAGGGACCTACGAGCAGTACTTC. It is translated as CASSGGTYEQYF.

The chain couples TRBV5-4 to TRBJ2-1, with 8 nucleotides matching TRBD1. The CDR3 has 15 residues. The V gene end was trimmed by 3 bases and the J gene end by 4 bases; junction bases not matched to a gene: 6. Germline CDR1 SGHNT, CDR2 YYREEE (reference sequence). CDR3 sequence reads: CASSWGTGEYNEQFF. As DNA, the CDR3 is TGTGCCAGCAGCTGGGGGACAGGCGAGTACAATGAGCAGTTCTTC.

This sequence joins TRBV5-4 and TRBJ2-1; 9 bases map to TRBD2. Germline V lookup: CDR1 SGHNT, CDR2 YYREEE (reference sequence). The CDR3 totals 15 residues. With 0 bases clipped from V and 5 bases from J, the junction kept 3 bases outside the gene matches. CDR3 nucleotide sequence: TGTGCCAGCAGCTTGGGGCGGGGGGGGGACAATGAGCAGTTCTTC. Its translation: CASSLGRGGDNEQFF.

The chain's CDR3 is CASSFPMGQGKNTGELFF. The CDR3 DNA follows: TGTGCCAGCAGCTTCCCAATGGGACAGGGCAAGAACACCGGGGAGCTGTTTTTT. The gene calls are TRBV7-9 and TRBJ2-2; TRBD1 matches at 9 bases. This CDR3 spans 18 amino acids. Germline V gene data show CDR1 as SEHNR and CDR2 as FQNEAQ (reference sequence). The V and J ends lost 3 bases and 1 base, in that order; junction bases with no gene match: 9.

The CDR3 region has the DNA TGCAGTGCTAGAGTAGGGGACGAGCAGTACTTC. Protein: CSARVGDEQYF. The chain joins TRBV20-1 to TRBJ2-7; a weak D match, TRBD1 (5 bases). The CDR3 is made up of 11 amino acids. Germline values: CDR1 DFQATT, CDR2 SNEGSKA (reference sequence). V lost 1 base and J 5 bases, leaving 6 bases between the germline ends.

A single count supports this clone. J is TRBJ2-5 and V is TRBV13; 7 bases align to TRBD1. CDR1 and CDR2 from the germline V gene are PRHDT and FYEKMQ (reference sequence). With V trimmed by 3 bases and J by 0 bases, 4 bases remained unmatched. CDR3 length: 15 residues. The chain's CDR3 is CASSFVDRDQETQYF. In nucleotides, the CDR3 is TGTGCCAGCAGCTTCGTCGACAGGGACCAAGAGACCCAGTACTTC.

This sequence joins TRBV23-1 and TRBJ1-5; 8 bases match TRBD1. TRBV23-1 is treated as an ORF (open reading frame) with a function not yet certain. With V trimmed by 2 bases and J by 6 bases, 6 bases remained unmatched. The CDR3 has 15 residues. The CDR3 coding sequence is TGCGCCAGCAGTCAACGGCAGGGGGCAGTTCAGCCCCAGCATTTT. It encodes CASSQRQGAVQPQHF.

This clone was counted once. The chain employs TRBV27 and TRBJ2-2; 9 positions match TRBD2. The ends lost 0 bases at V and 4 bases at J; junction bases unmatched: 21. Per germline, CDR1 MNHEY and CDR2 SMNVEV (reference sequence). The CDR3 contains 22 residues. CDR3 protein: CASSLSPPGTSRLQGGTGELFF. The CDR3 DNA is TGTGCCAGCAGTTTATCGCCCCCTGGGACTAGCAGACTCCAGGGGGGCACCGGGGAGCTGTTTTTT.

This chain joins TRBV10-2 and TRBJ2-2, with TRBD2 matching 13 bases. This CDR3 comprises 15 residues. Losses at the gene ends were 6 bases for V and 3 bases for J; bases not matched to a gene: 1. Germline CDR1 WSHSY, CDR2 SAAADI. This CDR3 is CASRGTSGDTGELFF. CDR3 DNA sequence: TGCGCCAGCAGGGGGACTAGCGGGGACACCGGGGAGCTGTTTTTT.

Turning to this clone: At one end, the junction sequence differs from germline, possibly due to a read error. The chain uses TRBV7-9 and TRBJ1-1, with D perhaps matching TRBD1 (5 bases). The CDR3 consists of 12 residues. CDR1 is SEHNR, CDR2 FQNEAQ, per germline (reference sequence). The CDR3, as DNA: TGTTCCAGCAGCTTCAGGGACACTGAAGCTTTCTTT. Encoded protein: CSSSFRDTEAFF.